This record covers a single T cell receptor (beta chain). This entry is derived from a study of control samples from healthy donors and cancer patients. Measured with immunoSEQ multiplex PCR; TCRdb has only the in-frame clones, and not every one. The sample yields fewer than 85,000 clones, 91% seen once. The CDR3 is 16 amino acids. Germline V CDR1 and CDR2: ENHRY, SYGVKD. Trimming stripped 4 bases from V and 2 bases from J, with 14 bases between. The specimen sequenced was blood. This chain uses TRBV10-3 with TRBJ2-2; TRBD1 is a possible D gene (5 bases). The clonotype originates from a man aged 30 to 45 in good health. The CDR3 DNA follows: TGTGCCATCAGTGCCGCGGCAGGGATCAACACCGGGGAGCTGTTTTTT. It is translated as CAISAAAGINTGELFF.